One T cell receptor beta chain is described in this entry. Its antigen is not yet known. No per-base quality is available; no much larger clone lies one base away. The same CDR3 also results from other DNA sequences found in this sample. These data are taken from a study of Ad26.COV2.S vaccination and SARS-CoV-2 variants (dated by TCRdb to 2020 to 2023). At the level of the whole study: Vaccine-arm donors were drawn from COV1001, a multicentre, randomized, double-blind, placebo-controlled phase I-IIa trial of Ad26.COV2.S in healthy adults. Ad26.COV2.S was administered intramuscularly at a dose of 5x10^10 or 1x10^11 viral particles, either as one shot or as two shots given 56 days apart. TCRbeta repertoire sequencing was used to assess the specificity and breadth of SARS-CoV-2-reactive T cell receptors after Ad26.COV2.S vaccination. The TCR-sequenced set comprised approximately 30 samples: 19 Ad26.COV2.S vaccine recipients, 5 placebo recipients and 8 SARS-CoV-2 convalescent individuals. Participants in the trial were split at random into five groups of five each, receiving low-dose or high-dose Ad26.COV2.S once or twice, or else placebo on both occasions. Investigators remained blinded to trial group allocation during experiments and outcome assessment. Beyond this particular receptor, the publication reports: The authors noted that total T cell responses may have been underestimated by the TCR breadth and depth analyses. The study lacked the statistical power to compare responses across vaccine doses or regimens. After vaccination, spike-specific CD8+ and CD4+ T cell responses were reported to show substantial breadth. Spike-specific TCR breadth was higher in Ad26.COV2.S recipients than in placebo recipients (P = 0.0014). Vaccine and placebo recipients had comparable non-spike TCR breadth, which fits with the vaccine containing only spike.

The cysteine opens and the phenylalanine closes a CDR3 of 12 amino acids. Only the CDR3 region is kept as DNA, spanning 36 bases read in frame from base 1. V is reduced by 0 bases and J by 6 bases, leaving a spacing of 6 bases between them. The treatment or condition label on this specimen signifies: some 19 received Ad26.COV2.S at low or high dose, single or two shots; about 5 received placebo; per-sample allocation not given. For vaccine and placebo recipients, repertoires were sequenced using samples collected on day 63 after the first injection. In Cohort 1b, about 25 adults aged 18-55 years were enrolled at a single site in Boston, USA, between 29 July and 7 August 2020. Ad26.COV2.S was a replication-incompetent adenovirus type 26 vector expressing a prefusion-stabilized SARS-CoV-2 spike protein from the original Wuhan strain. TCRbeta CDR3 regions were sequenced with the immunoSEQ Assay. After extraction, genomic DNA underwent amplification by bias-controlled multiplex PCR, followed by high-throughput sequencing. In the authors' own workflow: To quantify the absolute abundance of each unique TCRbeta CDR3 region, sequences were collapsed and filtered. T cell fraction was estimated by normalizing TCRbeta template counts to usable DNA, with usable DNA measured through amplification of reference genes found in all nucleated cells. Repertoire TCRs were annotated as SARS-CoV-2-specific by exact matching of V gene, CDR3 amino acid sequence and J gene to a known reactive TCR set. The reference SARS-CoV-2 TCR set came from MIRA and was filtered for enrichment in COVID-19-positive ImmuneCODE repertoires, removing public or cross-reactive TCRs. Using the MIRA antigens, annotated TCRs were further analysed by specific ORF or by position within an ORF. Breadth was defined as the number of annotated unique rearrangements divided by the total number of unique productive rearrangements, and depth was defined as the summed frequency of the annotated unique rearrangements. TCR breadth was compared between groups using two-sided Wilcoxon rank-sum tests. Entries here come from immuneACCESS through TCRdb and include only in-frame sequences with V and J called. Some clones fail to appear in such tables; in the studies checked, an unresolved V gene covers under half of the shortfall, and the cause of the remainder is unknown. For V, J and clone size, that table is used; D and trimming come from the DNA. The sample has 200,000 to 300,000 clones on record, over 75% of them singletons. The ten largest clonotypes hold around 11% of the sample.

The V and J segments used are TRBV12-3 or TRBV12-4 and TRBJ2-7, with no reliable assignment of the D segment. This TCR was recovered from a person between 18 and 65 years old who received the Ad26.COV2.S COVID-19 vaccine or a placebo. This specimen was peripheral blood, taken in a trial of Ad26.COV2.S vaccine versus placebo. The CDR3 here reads CASSLAGREQYF. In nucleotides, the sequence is TGTGCCAGCAGTTTAGCGGGTCGCGAGCAGTACTTC.